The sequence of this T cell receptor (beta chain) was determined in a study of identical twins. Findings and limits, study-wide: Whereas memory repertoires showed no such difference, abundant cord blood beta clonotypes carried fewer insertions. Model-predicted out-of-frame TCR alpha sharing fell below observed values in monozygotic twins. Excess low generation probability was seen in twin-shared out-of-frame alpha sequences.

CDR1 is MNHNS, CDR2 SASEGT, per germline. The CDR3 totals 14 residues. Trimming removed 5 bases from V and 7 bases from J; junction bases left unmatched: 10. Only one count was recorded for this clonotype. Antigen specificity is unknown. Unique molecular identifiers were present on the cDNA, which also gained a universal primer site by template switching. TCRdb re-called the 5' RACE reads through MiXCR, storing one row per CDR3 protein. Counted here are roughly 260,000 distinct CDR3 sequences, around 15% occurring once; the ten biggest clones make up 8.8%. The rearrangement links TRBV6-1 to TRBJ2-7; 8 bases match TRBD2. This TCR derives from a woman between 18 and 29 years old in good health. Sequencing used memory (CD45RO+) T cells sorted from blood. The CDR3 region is CASSPSAGGYEQYF. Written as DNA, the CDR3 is TGTGCCAGCAGTCCCTCTGCGGGGGGATATGAGCAGTACTTC.